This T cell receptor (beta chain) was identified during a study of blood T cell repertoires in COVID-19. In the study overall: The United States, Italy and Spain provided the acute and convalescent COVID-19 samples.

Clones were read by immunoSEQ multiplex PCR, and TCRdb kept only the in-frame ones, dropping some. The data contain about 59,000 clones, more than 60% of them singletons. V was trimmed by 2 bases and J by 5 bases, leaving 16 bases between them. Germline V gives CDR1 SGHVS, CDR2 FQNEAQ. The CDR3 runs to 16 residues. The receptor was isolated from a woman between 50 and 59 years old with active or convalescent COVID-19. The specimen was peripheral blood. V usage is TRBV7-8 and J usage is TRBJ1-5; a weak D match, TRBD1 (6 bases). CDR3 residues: CASSLIGVGGDQPQHF. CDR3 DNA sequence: TGTGCCAGCAGCTTAATTGGGGTAGGGGGTGATCAGCCCCAGCATTTT.